This T cell receptor beta chain is drawn from a study of T cells in Graves' hyperthyroidism and ophthalmopathy. This clonotype was seen many times. Using RNA transcripts as the source, TCR beta CDR3 regions were amplified. HTBI primers were used for first-round RT-PCR of the TCR CDR3. TCRdb independently ran MiXCR on the multiplex PCR reads; one entry per CDR3 protein. The sample has roughly 99,000 distinct CDR3 sequences; approximately 15% are singletons. Looked up from germline, CDR1 is SNHLY and CDR2 is FYNNEI. The CDR3 loop spans 16 amino acids. V lost 3 bases and J 0 bases, leaving 15 bases between the germline ends.

This sequence joins TRBV2 and TRBJ2-7, with no clear D. The TCR sequence derives from a woman aged 45 to 65 with Graves' hyperthyroidism. Sample: blood. The CDR3: CASSDTLSATSYEQYV. In DNA form, the CDR3 reads TGTGCCAGCAGTGATACATTAAGTGCCACCTCCTACGAGCAGTACGTC.